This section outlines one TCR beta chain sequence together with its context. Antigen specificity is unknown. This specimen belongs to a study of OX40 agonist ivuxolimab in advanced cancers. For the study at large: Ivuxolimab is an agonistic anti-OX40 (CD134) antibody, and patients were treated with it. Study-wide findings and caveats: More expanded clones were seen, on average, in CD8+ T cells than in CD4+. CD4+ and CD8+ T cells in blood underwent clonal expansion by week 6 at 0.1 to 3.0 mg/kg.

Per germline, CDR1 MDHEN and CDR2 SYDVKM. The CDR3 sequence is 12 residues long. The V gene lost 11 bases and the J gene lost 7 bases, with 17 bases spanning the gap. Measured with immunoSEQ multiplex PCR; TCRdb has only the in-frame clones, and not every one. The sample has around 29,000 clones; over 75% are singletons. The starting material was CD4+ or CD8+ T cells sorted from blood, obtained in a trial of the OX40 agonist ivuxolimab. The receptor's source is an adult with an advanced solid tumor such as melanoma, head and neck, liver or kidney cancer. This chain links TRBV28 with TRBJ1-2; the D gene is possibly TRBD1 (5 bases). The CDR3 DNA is TGTGCCGCCTCCCTGGGGGTCCTTGGCTACACCTTC. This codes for CAASLGVLGYTF.